This entry lists 13 T cell receptor beta chains sequenced from one sample in a study of blood T cell repertoires in COVID-19 (dated by TCRdb to 2020 to 2021). Library preparation was by the immunoSEQ multiplex PCR assay. Drawn from immuneACCESS, this table holds only the in-frame rearrangements with V and J called that TCRdb kept. Clones are partly lost; checked studies trace under half to an unresolved V gene and leave the rest unexplained. The sample table lists about 140,000 clones, 85% to 90% of them with a count of one. The biggest ten clones account for less than 2% of the sample. The sample comprised peripheral blood. The receptors shown here come from a woman aged 60-70 years with acute or convalescent COVID-19.

This chain links TRBV4-2 with TRBJ2-3, with D unresolved. The CDR3 is 14 residues long. The V gene lost 2 bases and the J gene lost 10 bases, with 16 bases spanning the gap. Germline values: CDR1 LGHNA, CDR2 YNFKEQ. CDR3 region: CASSQILTYPAQYF. CDR3 DNA: TGTGCCAGCAGCCAAATATTAACTTACCCTGCGCAGTATTTT.

This clone was picked up one time. The chain recombines TRBV28 with TRBJ1-1; D possibly corresponds to TRBD1 (5 bases). Trimming took off 2 bases at V and 5 bases at J, with 15 bases between the two ends. The CDR3 has 15 amino acids. The V gene's germline CDR1 is MDHEN and CDR2 SYDVKM. Here the CDR3 DNA reads TGTGCCAGCAGTTTAGTGACAGCCGCAGGAACTGAAGCTTTCTTT. It translates to CASSLVTAAGTEAFF. Full variable domain (missing parts from reference TRBV28 and TRBJ1-1): DVKVTQSSRYLVKRTGEKVFLECVQDMDHENMFWYRQDPGLGLRLIYFSYDVKMKEKGDIPEGYSVSREKKERFSLILESASTNQTSMYLCASSLVTAAGTEAFFGQGTRLTVV.

The J gene is TRBJ2-3, the V gene TRBV4-2; 11 bases are a match to TRBD1. Germline V lookup: CDR1 LGHNA, CDR2 YNFKEQ. V was pared by 1 base and J by 7 bases, with 4 bases of the junction left unmatched. This CDR3 has 15 residues. The CDR3 DNA is TGTGCCAGCAGCCAAGGGACAGGGGGCGCGAATACGCAGTATTTT. This sequence encodes CASSQGTGGANTQYF.

In this sample, this clone turned up once. The chain carries TRBV28 and TRBJ2-7; D is possibly TRBD2 (5 bases). The CDR3 has 16 residues. The V and J ends lost 3 bases and 0 bases respectively, with 15 bases between them. CDR1 and CDR2 from the germline V gene are MDHEN and SYDVKM. DNA for the CDR3: TGTGCCAGCAGTTTCTCCCTAGCAGGCCTCTCCTACGAGCAGTACTTC. Amino acid sequence: CASSFSLAGLSYEQYF.

The chain has TRBV7-2 and TRBJ1-1, with TRBD1 identical over 10 bases. The CDR3 is 14 residues long. In germline, CDR1 is SGHTA, CDR2 FQGNSA. The V gene end was trimmed by 3 bases and the J gene end by 6 bases; junction bases not matched to a gene: 4. The CDR3 reads CASSFTTGGPEAFF. In DNA, the CDR3 is TGTGCCAGCAGCTTTACGACAGGGGGCCCTGAAGCTTTCTTT.

This chain connects TRBV6-5 to TRBJ2-2; 7 nucleotides match TRBD2. The CDR3 covers 15 residues. Germline loops: CDR1 MNHEY, CDR2 SVGAGI. The V gene end was trimmed by 5 bases and the J gene end by 3 bases; junction bases not matched to a gene: 6. CDR3 sequence: CASSRGRGYTGELFF. CDR3 nucleotide sequence: TGTGCCAGCAGTAGAGGGCGGGGGTACACCGGGGAGCTGTTTTTT.

This chain joins TRBV9 and TRBJ1-6; D gene ambiguous. Trimming took 0 bases from V and 11 from J, leaving 15 bases between them. The V gene's germline CDR1 is SGDLS and CDR2 YYNGEE. The CDR3 loop spans 15 amino acids. The CDR3 DNA reads TGTGCCAGCAGCGTAGATGGCAGTGAGAGGACACCCCTCCACTTT. Translation gives CASSVDGSERTPLHF.

This chain links TRBV25-1 with TRBJ1-1, with no clear D. Germline CDR1 reads MGHDK; CDR2 reads SYGVNS. The CDR3 loop spans 11 amino acids. V dropped 3 bases and J dropped 7 bases, with 6 bases sitting between them. As DNA, the CDR3 is TGTGCCAGCAGTGAGCGGGGTGAAGCTTTCTTT. Its protein product is CASSERGEAFF.

The chain employs TRBV15 and TRBJ1-3; possible D gene TRBD1, 5 bases. This CDR3 spans 14 amino acids. The V gene lost 0 bases and the J gene lost 2 bases, with 5 bases spanning the gap. Germline V lookup: CDR1 LNHNV, CDR2 YYDKDF (reference sequence). In DNA form, the CDR3 reads TGTGCCACCAGCAGAGAGACAGCTGGAAACACCATATATTTT. As protein: CATSRETAGNTIYF.

The chain has TRBV3-1 (or the pseudogene TRBV3-2) and TRBJ1-5; 7 positions match TRBD1. V trimming: 5 bases; J trimming: 7 bases; junction bases outside the gene matches: 17. The germline CDR1 and CDR2 sequences are LGHDT and YNNKEL (reference sequence). CDR3 length: 17 residues. The CDR3 here is CASSAQTTGEQGQPQHF. The CDR3 DNA reads as TGTGCCAGCAGCGCCCAAACAACAGGGGAGCAGGGCCAGCCCCAGCATTTT.

The gene calls are TRBV24-1 and TRBJ1-1; TRBD1 matches at 9 bases. The CDR3 has 16 amino acids. The germline CDR1 and CDR2 sequences are KGHDR and SFDVKD. Trimming at V came to 3 bases and at J to 1 base, leaving 5 bases not matched to a gene. In nucleotides, the CDR3 is TGTGCCACCAGTGATCTCCAGGACAGGGGGAACACTGAAGCTTTCTTT. Protein: CATSDLQDRGNTEAFF.

This CDR3 reads CASSRGRQGRNEQFF. In nucleotides, the CDR3 is TGCGCCAGCAGCCGCGGCCGGCAGGGGCGGAATGAGCAGTTCTTC. V gene TRBV5-1 combines with J gene TRBJ2-1; weak D call: TRBD1 (6 bases). The germline CDR1 and CDR2 sequences are SGHRS and YFSETQ. The CDR3 spans 15 residues. Trimming removed 4 bases from V and 7 bases from J, with 18 bases in between. The variable domain in full, completed from reference TRBV5-1 and TRBJ2-1, reads KAGVTQTPRYLIKTRGQQVTLSCSPISGHRSVSWYQQTPGQGLQFLFEYFSETQRNKGNFPGRFSGRQFSNSRSEMNVSTLELGDSALYLCASSRGRQGRNEQFFGPGTRLTVL.

This clone was seen only a few times. The chain is built from TRBV5-1 and TRBJ1-2; perhaps TRBD1 as D (6 bases). The V gene's germline CDR1 is SGHRS and CDR2 YFSETQ. The V end lost 5 bases, the J end lost 3 bases, and 17 bases lay between the germline ends. CDR3 length equals 15 residues. The CDR3 nucleotides read TGCGCCAGCAGGCCACAGGGTGGATGGGACTATGGCTACACCTTC. It specifies CASRPQGGWDYGYTF.